This TCR beta chain was retrieved from a study of T cells in Graves' hyperthyroidism and ophthalmopathy. This CDR3 is built from 16 residues. V was cut by 0 bases and J by 2 bases, with 16 bases left in between. The germline V gene has CDR1 DFQATT and CDR2 SNEGSKA (reference sequence). The investigators amplified TCR beta CDR3 regions from RNA transcripts. TCR CDR3 underwent first-round RT-PCR with the HTBI primer set. TCRdb recomputed calls from the multiplex PCR reads with MiXCR, one row per CDR3 protein. The repertoire holds 220,000 or so distinct CDR3 sequences, around 15% seen once, with around 28% in the top ten. This clonotype was detected many times.

The material sequenced was blood. The TCR comes from a woman under 30 with Graves' ophthalmopathy. V is TRBV20-1 and J is TRBJ2-5; no clear D. CDR3 in amino acids: CSARDFQNGLQETQYF. The CDR3 region has the DNA TGCAGTGCTAGAGATTTTCAGAACGGGCTACAAGAGACCCAGTACTTC.